This TCR beta chain was obtained from a study of regulatory T cells in long-lasting Graves disease. To note about this clonotype: What it binds is not known.

Libraries of TCR beta came from iRepertoire HTBI primers plus Arm-PCR of CDR3 regions. MiXCR was run by TCRdb on the multiplex PCR reads, yielding one entry per CDR3 protein. The sample contains fewer than 600,000 distinct CDR3 sequences, approximately 22% of which appear only once. Study findings and constraints: New patients shared approximately 1,000 public clonotypes, and persistent patients shared more, with about 2,700.

Time point defined: persistent/refractory GD, antithyroid drugs over 5 years with positive TRAb. TCR sequences were obtained from RNA taken from PBMCs. With V trimmed by 7 bases and J by 0 bases, 8 bases remained unmatched. This CDR3 region has 17 residues. Germline CDR1 MDHEN, CDR2 SYDVKM. The chain combines TRBV28 with TRBJ1-6; 8 bases map to TRBD1. The receptor comes from a female donor with Graves disease. The sequences come from peripheral blood mononuclear cells (PBMCs), collected when the disease was refractory, from a patient treated with antithyroid drugs. This CDR3 reads CASNLRQGASYNSPLHF. The CDR3 nucleotides read TGTGCCAGCAATTTGCGGCAGGGGGCCTCCTATAATTCACCCCTCCACTTT.